This TCR beta chain was identified in a study of blood T cell repertoires in COVID-19. Overall study context: From the United States, Italy and Spain came samples of acute and convalescent COVID-19. Sources were T cells, B-cell-depleted T cells, or PBMCs; the material itself was cDNA or gDNA.

V was pared by 5 bases and J by 2 bases, with 17 bases between. Per the germline V gene, CDR1 is LNHDA and CDR2 is SQIVND (reference sequence). CDR3 length: 16 amino acids. In the original processing: Amplification of reference gene primers was used by the study to estimate nucleated cell counts. TCRdb's table, derived via immunoSEQ multiplex PCR, lists solely in-frame clones and lacks some. The V and J calls and clone size are taken from that table; D and trimming were inferred from the DNA. The sample has some 190,000 clones, 84% seen once. The chain is built from TRBV19 and TRBJ2-3; possibly TRBD1 for D (6 bases). This TCR came from a woman in her 70s with active or convalescent COVID-19. The source material was peripheral blood. The CDR3 sequence: CASSPGHLPNTDTQYF. The CDR3 DNA reads as TGTGCCAGTAGTCCGGGACACTTGCCCAACACAGATACGCAGTATTTT.